This T cell receptor (beta chain) is drawn from a study of blood T cell repertoires in COVID-19. Study as a whole: Samples came from the United States, Italy and Spain, spanning acute and convalescent COVID-19. Nucleic acid was either cDNA or gDNA, and it came from T cells, B-cell-depleted T cells, or PBMCs.

After removal of 3 bases from V and 4 bases from J, the junction contained 3 bases not matched to a gene. Germline lookup yields CDR1 SGHDN and CDR2 FVKESK. This CDR3 is built from 14 residues. This clone was found a few times. The sample holds other DNA sequences that translate to the same CDR3. How the authors handled the data: Nucleated cell number was recorded as an estimate derived from reference gene primer amplification. Assay: immunoSEQ multiplex PCR; the TCRdb copy retains only in-frame clones and omits some. For V, J and clone size, that table is used; D and trimming come from the DNA. The sample has 130,000 to 150,000 clones; approximately 80% are singletons.

Sample: peripheral blood. V is TRBV14 and J is TRBJ1-2; 9 bases align to TRBD1. The source is a human donor in a cohort sampled during active COVID-19. The CDR3 DNA follows: TGTGCCAGCAGCCAGGGGACAGGGCCCTATGGCTACACCTTC. Residues: CASSQGTGPYGYTF.